The rows below give T cell receptor beta chains drawn from one sample of a study of beta chain features in type 1 diabetes. Assay used: immunoSEQ multiplex PCR; TCRdb lists only in-frame clones, some missing. The repertoire holds around 330,000 clones, with 9.5% to 11% as singletons. The sample was naive CD4+ T cells from blood. These receptors were collected from a woman in her 30s in good health. Each CDR3 is given with its conserved first and last residue. The order of the fields is V gene, D gene, J gene, clone size, CDR3 DNA, CDR3 protein. A D gene is named only where the DNA matches it firmly. Clone sizes are given selectively: once, few, many, or a class where the clone is expanded.

>TRBV30|NA|TRBJ2-4|NA
TGTGCCTGGAGTGGTGCGCACCAAAACATTCAGTACTTC
CAWSGAHQNIQYF
>TRBV19|TRBD1|TRBJ2-3|NA
TGTGCCAGTAGTAAGAGGACAGGGACGGCAGATACGCAGTATTTT
CASSKRTGTADTQYF
>TRBV14|TRBD2|TRBJ2-7|NA
TGTGCCAGCAGTATCGTAGCGGGGGTCTGTTCCTACGAGCAGTACTTC
CASSIVAGVCSYEQYF
>TRBV19|TRBD2|TRBJ2-5|NA
TGTGCCAGTAGAGGACTAGCGGGAGGCGAGGAGACCCAGTACTTC
CASRGLAGGEETQYF
>TRBV7-8|TRBD2|TRBJ2-7|few
TGTGCCAGTGGGACTAGCGGGGGCCCGGGCTACTACGAGCAGTACTTC
CASGTSGGPGYYEQYF
>TRBV5-1|NA|TRBJ2-7|few
TGCGCCAGCAGCTTAGAGTACGAGCAGTACTTC
CASSLEYEQYF
>TRBV4-2|TRBD1|TRBJ1-3|few
TGTGCCAGCAGCCTGACAGGGGTCTCTGGAAACACCATATATTTT
CASSLTGVSGNTIYF
>TRBV4-2|TRBD2|TRBJ2-7|NA
TGTGCCAGCAGCCAGGTGACTAGCGGGGACAGCTCCTACGAGCAGTACTTC
CASSQVTSGDSSYEQYF
>TRBV7-2|TRBD2|TRBJ2-1|NA
TGTGCCAGCAGCTCGCTAGCGGCTCGCTCCTACAATGAGCAGTTCTTC
CASSSLAARSYNEQFF
>TRBV7-7|NA|TRBJ2-3|NA
TGTGCTAGCAGCAAGAGTTCTAGCGCAGATACGCAGTATTTT
CASSKSSSADTQYF
>TRBV19|TRBD2|TRBJ2-3|few
TGTGCCAGTAGTCGGACTAGCGGGAGATTTACAGATACGCAGTATTTT
CASSRTSGRFTDTQYF
>TRBV18|TRBD2|TRBJ2-7|NA
TGTGCCAGCTCACCCGGACTAGCGGGAACCTACGAGCAGTACTTC
CASSPGLAGTYEQYF
>TRBV2|NA|TRBJ2-3|few
TGTGCCAGCAGTGGCGGTTACCGAGCGGCCGGAGATACGCAGTATTTT
CASSGGYRAAGDTQYF
>TRBV4-2|NA|TRBJ2-1|NA
TGTGCCAGCAGCCAAGAGCTAGCGAGCTACAATGAGCAGTTCTTC
CASSQELASYNEQFF
>TRBV7-2|NA|TRBJ1-4|NA
TGTGCCAGCAGCTTAGTTGCAGGGGTGGAAGAAAAACTGTTTTTT
CASSLVAGVEEKLFF
>TRBV2|TRBD2|TRBJ2-7|NA
TGTGCCAGCAGTGAAGAGCGGGAGTCCTACGAGCAGTACTTC
CASSEERESYEQYF
>TRBV29-1|TRBD2|TRBJ2-1|few
TGCAGCGTTGACGGCGGGAGGTTCGCCTACAATGAGCAGTTCTTC
CSVDGGRFAYNEQFF
>TRBV28|TRBD1|TRBJ2-7|few
TGCGCCAGCAGTCAAGGACAGGGGGACGAGCAGTACTTC
CASSQGQGDEQYF
>TRBV2|NA|TRBJ2-5|few
TGTGCCAGCAGGCGGCAGAACTACCAAGAGACCCAGTACTTC
CASRRQNYQETQYF
>TRBV18|NA|TRBJ2-1|few
TGTGCCAGCTCACCTTTTGACTCCACGGGGAATGAGCAGTTCTTC
CASSPFDSTGNEQFF
>TRBV30|NA|TRBJ2-7|few
TGTGCCTGGAGCGTACTCCCCGAGCAGTACTTC
CAWSVLPEQYF
>TRBV6-5|TRBD1|TRBJ2-7|NA
TGTGCCAGCAGCCCGACAGGGACCGCCTACTACGAGCAGTACTTC
CASSPTGTAYYEQYF
>TRBV7-8|NA|TRBJ2-7|few
TGTGCCAGCAGCGGAGATACTTACTACGAGCAGTACTTC
CASSGDTYYEQYF
>TRBV28|TRBD2|TRBJ2-3|few
TGTGCCAGCAGTTTATGGGGGCGGGAGTTAGATACGCAGTATTTT
CASSLWGRELDTQYF
>TRBV10-3|NA|TRBJ2-5|few
TGTGCCATCAGATCGTCGACAGGAAAAGAGACCCAGTACTTC
CAIRSSTGKETQYF
>TRBV6-5|TRBD2|TRBJ2-7|few
TGTGCCAGCAGTTCCGGACTAGCGGCCCTCTCCTACGAGCAGTACTTC
CASSSGLAALSYEQYF
>TRBV30|NA|TRBJ1-5|NA
TGTGCCTGGAGTGTTTGGGACACAAATCAGCCCCAGCATTTT
CAWSVWDTNQPQHF
>TRBV30|NA|TRBJ2-3|NA
TGTGCCTGGACTGTTGCGACAGCCACGCAGTATTTT
CAWTVATATQYF
>TRBV28|NA|TRBJ2-7|few
TGTGCCAGCTTCGGACAGCCGAGCTACGAGCAGTACTTC
CASFGQPSYEQYF
>TRBV6-5|TRBD2|TRBJ2-3|NA
TGTGCCAGCAGTTACGTCCGGGAGGGTACAGATACGCAGTATTTT
CASSYVREGTDTQYF
>TRBV9|NA|TRBJ2-1|NA
TGTGCCAGCAGCGTGGAGATGGGGGGAGGTGCCTACAATGAGCAGTTCTTC
CASSVEMGGGAYNEQFF
>TRBV13|NA|TRBJ1-5|few
TGTGCCAGCAGCTTAGGTAGTGTGCCCAACCAGCCCCAGCATTTT
CASSLGSVPNQPQHF
>TRBV9|NA|TRBJ1-1|few
TGTGCCAGCAGCGTAGCGGCGGGTAGGGACACTGAAGCTTTCTTT
CASSVAAGRDTEAFF
>TRBV5-4|TRBD2|TRBJ2-1|NA
TGTGCCAGCCTACCAGCGGGGGCCAACAATGAGCAGTTCTTC
CASLPAGANNEQFF
>TRBV6-1|NA|TRBJ1-5|few
TGTGCCAGCAGTGAACAGGTCAGGGCCCAGCATTTT
CASSEQVRAQHF
>TRBV4-3|NA|TRBJ2-7|few
TGCGCCAGCAGCCAAGTATTGGCGGACAGTTCCTACGAGCAGTACTTC
CASSQVLADSSYEQYF
>TRBV7-3|TRBD2|TRBJ2-1|few
TGTGCCAGCAGCTCCGGGACTAGCGGGTCCTCGTTTCTCTTC
CASSSGTSGSSFLF
>TRBV7-9|TRBD2|TRBJ2-2|NA
TGTGCCAGCAGCGTAGCGGGAGGTGCTGCGGCGCACGGGGAGCTGTTTTTT
CASSVAGGAAAHGELFF
>TRBV30|NA|TRBJ2-5|NA
TGTGCCTGGAGTGTAGGGCGGGAAGGGACCCAGTACTTC
CAWSVGREGTQYF
>TRBV7-2|NA|TRBJ1-1|NA
TGTGCCAGCAGCTTAGCGCTTGGGGGGGCAACTGAAGCTTTCTTT
CASSLALGGATEAFF
>TRBV6-1|NA|TRBJ1-1|NA
TGTGCCAGCAGTGAAGCTTGGCAGAACACTGAAGCTTTCTTT
CASSEAWQNTEAFF
>TRBV15|NA|TRBJ1-1|NA
TGTGCCACCAGCAGAGCCCAGGGTGGCACTGAAGCTTTCTTT
CATSRAQGGTEAFF
>TRBV28|NA|TRBJ1-2|few
TGTGCCAGCAGTTCCCATCCCAGGGATGGCTACACCTTC
CASSSHPRDGYTF